Listed below are T cell receptor beta chains from one sample, sequenced in a study of blood T cell repertoires in COVID-19. Only in-frame clones appear in the TCRdb table, and some are missing; sequencing was by immunoSEQ multiplex PCR. The table lists around 130,000 clones, roughly 80% of them singletons. Specimen: peripheral blood. The receptor source for this set is a human donor in a cohort sampled during active COVID-19. Each CDR3 is given with its conserved first and last residue. A D gene is named only where the DNA matches it firmly. Clone size is stated in some rows and not others, as once, few, many or a class when expanded.

D,size,J,V,DNA,CDR3
NA,NA,TRBJ1-3,TRBV11-2,TGTGCCAGCAGCCCATCCGGGGAAAAGAACACCATATATTTT,CASSPSGEKNTIYF
TRBD1,NA,TRBJ1-5,TRBV13,TGTGCCAGCAGGCTTACAGGGGATAGCAATCAGCCCCAGCATTTT,CASRLTGDSNQPQHF
TRBD1,NA,TRBJ2-7,TRBV28,TGTGCCAGCAGTACTACAGGGGGCTTCTACGAGCAGTACTTC,CASSTTGGFYEQYF
TRBD2,NA,TRBJ2-5,TRBV4-2,TGTGCCAGCAGCCAAGAACCGCTAGCGGGGAATCAAGAGACCCAGTACTTC,CASSQEPLAGNQETQYF
NA,once,TRBJ1-3,TRBV28,TGTGCCAGCAGTTTCCGTAAGAGCACCATATATTTT,CASSFRKSTIYF
TRBD1,NA,TRBJ2-5,TRBV4-2,TGTGCCAGCAGCCAAGATAAGGGACAGGGAAGAGAGACCCAGTACTTC,CASSQDKGQGRETQYF
NA,NA,TRBJ1-5,TRBV5-4,TGTGCCAGCAGCTTGGACGGGGGGCCTCAGCCCCAGCATTTT,CASSLDGGPQPQHF
NA,NA,TRBJ2-1,TRBV14,TGTGCCAGCAGCCAAGATTTCGGTAAGGGAGTGAATGAGCAGTTCTTC,CASSQDFGKGVNEQFF
TRBD2,NA,TRBJ2-1,TRBV5-1,TGCGCCAGCAGCTTGGTGGCGGGGGGGCCTGAGCAGTTCTTC,CASSLVAGGPEQFF
TRBD1,NA,TRBJ2-1,TRBV18,TGTGCCAGCTCGACCGGGACAGCCTACAATGAGCAGTTCTTC,CASSTGTAYNEQFF
TRBD1,once,TRBJ2-7,TRBV7-9,TGTGCCAGCAGCTTGTCCGGGACAGGGGGTCTCGAGCAGTACTTC,CASSLSGTGGLEQYF
NA,once,TRBJ2-3,TRBV2,TGTGCCAGCAGTGAGGCAGGGTCACAAGATACGCAGTATTTT,CASSEAGSQDTQYF
NA,NA,TRBJ2-7,TRBV21-1,TGTGCCAGCAGCAAAGCCCTGACAGGTAGAGACATGTATGGGCAGTACTTC,CASSKALTGRDMYGQYF
TRBD1,NA,TRBJ2-3,TRBV19,TGTGCCAGTAGTACCCGGACAGGGGGCACAGATACGCAGTATTTT,CASSTRTGGTDTQYF
TRBD1,NA,TRBJ1-6,TRBV5-1,TGCGCCAGCAGCTTGCGGGACAGGGCCGTCGTTTCACCCCTCCACTTT,CASSLRDRAVVSPLHF
TRBD2,NA,TRBJ2-5,TRBV6-6,TGTGCCAGCAGTTATAATTTAGCGGGGGGGCCGGAGACCCAGTACTTC,CASSYNLAGGPETQYF
TRBD1,NA,TRBJ2-7,TRBV7-3,TGTGCCAGCAGCTCGACAGGGGCCTACGAGCAGTACTTC,CASSSTGAYEQYF
NA,NA,TRBJ1-5,TRBV19,TGTGCCAGTTCTATAACAGGGATGGGTCAGCCCCAGCATTTT,CASSITGMGQPQHF
NA,once,TRBJ2-7,TRBV10-2,TGCGCCAGCAGTGACGAGGCCCGCTCCTACGAGCAGTACTTC,CASSDEARSYEQYF
TRBD2,NA,TRBJ2-3,TRBV6-5,TGTGCCAGCAGCCTTTCACCTAGCGGGGCGGGTACGCAGTATTTT,CASSLSPSGAGTQYF
NA,many,TRBJ1-1,TRBV28,TGTGCCAGCAGTTTCCTCAGAGGGCGGAAGAACACTGAAGCTTTCTTT,CASSFLRGRKNTEAFF
NA,NA,TRBJ1-6,TRBV3-1/TRBV3-2,TGTGCCAGCAGCCAAGTTTGGGACAATAATTCACCCCTCCACTTT,CASSQVWDNNSPLHF
TRBD1,once,TRBJ1-1,TRBV29-1,TGCAGCGTTGAGGATGGGACAGCGAACACTGAAGCTTTCTTT,CSVEDGTANTEAFF
NA,NA,TRBJ2-1,TRBV5-1,TGCGCCAGCGGCGGGGTAGGGAATTCCTACAATGAGCAGTTCTTC,CASGGVGNSYNEQFF
TRBD2,NA,TRBJ2-5,TRBV7-2,TGTGCCAGCAGCTCGGGGGGGGTTGAGACCCAGTACTTC,CASSSGGVETQYF
TRBD2,NA,TRBJ2-7,TRBV3-1/TRBV3-2,TGTGCCAGCAGCACGGGACTAGCGGGGGGATTCTACGAGCAGTACTTC,CASSTGLAGGFYEQYF
NA,once,TRBJ1-1,TRBV7-9,TGTGCCAGCAGCTTTCTACAGGAAGCTTTCTTT,CASSFLQEAFF
TRBD2,NA,TRBJ2-7,TRBV6-1,TGTGCCAGCAGTGAAGGCGGGGGTTGGAGTAACGACGAGCAGTACTTC,CASSEGGGWSNDEQYF
NA,NA,TRBJ1-2,TRBV6-4,TGTGCCAGCAGCGTTCAATCCGGTCTTGGTGGCTACACCTTC,CASSVQSGLGGYTF